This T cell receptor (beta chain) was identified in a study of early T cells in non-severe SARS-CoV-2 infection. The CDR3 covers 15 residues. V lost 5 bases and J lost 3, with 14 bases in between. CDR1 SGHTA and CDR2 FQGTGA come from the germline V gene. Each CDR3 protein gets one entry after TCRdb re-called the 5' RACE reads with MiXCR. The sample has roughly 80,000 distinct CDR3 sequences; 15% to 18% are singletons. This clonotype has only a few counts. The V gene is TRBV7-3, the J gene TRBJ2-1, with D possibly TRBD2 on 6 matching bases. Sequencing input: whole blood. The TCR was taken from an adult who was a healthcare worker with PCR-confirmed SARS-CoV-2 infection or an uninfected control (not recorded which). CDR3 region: CASSVRGSFYNEQFF. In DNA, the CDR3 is TGTGCCAGCAGCGTACGGGGGTCCTTCTACAATGAGCAGTTCTTC. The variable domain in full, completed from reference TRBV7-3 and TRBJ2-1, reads GAGVSQTPSNKVTEKGKYVELRCDPISGHTALYWYRQSLGQGPEFLIYFQGTGAADDSGLPNDRFFAVRPEGSVSTLKIQRTERGDSAVYLCASSVRGSFYNEQFFGPGTRLTVL.